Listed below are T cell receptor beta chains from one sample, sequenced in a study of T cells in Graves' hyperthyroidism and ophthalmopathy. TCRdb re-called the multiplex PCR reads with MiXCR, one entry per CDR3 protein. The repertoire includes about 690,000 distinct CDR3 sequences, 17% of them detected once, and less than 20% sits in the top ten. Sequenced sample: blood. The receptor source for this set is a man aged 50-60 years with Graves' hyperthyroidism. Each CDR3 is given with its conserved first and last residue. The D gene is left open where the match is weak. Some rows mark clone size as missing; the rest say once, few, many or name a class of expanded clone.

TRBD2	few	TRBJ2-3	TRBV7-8	TGTGCCAGCAGCTTATCCCGACTAGCGGGAGGGACTACAGATACGCAGTATTTT	CASSLSRLAGGTTDTQYF
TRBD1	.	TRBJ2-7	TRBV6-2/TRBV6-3	TGTGCCAGCAGTTACGGGACAGGGTACGAGCAGTACTTC	CASSYGTGYEQYF
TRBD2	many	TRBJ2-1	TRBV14	TGTGCCAGCAGCCAGCAGACACTGATGGGAGGGCCACAGCATGAGCAGTTCTTC	CASSQQTLMGGPQHEQFF
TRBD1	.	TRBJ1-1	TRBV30	TGTGCCTGCTGGGACAGGGGTCTTCTGAACACTGAAGCTCTCTTT	CACWDRGLLNTEALF
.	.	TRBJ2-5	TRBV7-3	TGTGCCAGCAGCCCCAGTCCCGACTGGGAGACCCAGTACTTC	CASSPSPDWETQYF
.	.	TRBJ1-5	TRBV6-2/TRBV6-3	TGTGCCAGCAGCTCCGACAGCTTCAATCAGCCCCAGCATTTT	CASSSDSFNQPQHF
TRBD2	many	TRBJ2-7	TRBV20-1	TGCAGTGCTAGATGGACTAGCGGGGGCTCCTACGAGCAGTACTTC	CSARWTSGGSYEQYF
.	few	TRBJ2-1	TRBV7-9	TGTGCCAGCAGAAACGGGGGCCAAGATGAGCAGTTCTTC	CASRNGGQDEQFF
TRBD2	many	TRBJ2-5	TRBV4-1	TGCGCCAGCAGCCTAACGGGACTAGTCGGGGAGACCCAGTACTTC	CASSLTGLVGETQYF
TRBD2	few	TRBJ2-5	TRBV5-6	TGTGCCAGCAGTGGGGGGCGGGGGGCATTCGAGACCCAGTACTTC	CASSGGRGAFETQYF
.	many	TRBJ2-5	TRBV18	TGTGCCAGCTCACCAGGGGGACAAGAGACCCAGTACTTC	CASSPGGQETQYF
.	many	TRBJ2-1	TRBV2	TGTGCCTTACGTGTGGGAGCCCCCTACAATGAGCAGTTCTTC	CALRVGAPYNEQFF
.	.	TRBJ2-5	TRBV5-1	TGCGCCAGCAGCTTGAGTGTCGTACAAGAGACCCAGTACTTC	CASSLSVVQETQYF
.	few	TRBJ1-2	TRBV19	TGTGCCAGTAGTATAATTTCGGAGGCCTATGGCTACACCTTC	CASSIISEAYGYTF
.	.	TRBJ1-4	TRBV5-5	TGTGCCAGCAGCCCGGACGTAGCAACTAATGAAAAACTGTTTTTT	CASSPDVATNEKLFF
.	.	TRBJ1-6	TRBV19	TGTGCCAGTAGTATTCCACCTCGACGGGCGAGCTCCTATAATTCACCCCTCCACTTT	CASSIPPRRASSYNSPLHF
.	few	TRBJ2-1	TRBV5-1	TGCGCCAGCAGCTTGCGAGTTAATGAGCAGTTCTTC	CASSLRVNEQFF
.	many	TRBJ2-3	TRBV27	TGTGCCAGCATTTCTACTACCAAGGCTTGGGGCACAGATACGCAGTATTTT	CASISTTKAWGTDTQYF
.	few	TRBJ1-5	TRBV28	TGTGCCAGCAGTTTGGTAGGGAGAAATCAGCCCCAGCATTTT	CASSLVGRNQPQHF
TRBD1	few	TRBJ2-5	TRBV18	TGTGCCAGCTCACCACCCTCGGACAGGGGTACGGAGACCCAGTACTTC	CASSPPSDRGTETQYF
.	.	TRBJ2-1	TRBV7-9	TGTGCCAGCAGCTTAGAATTGGGCGAGCAGTTCTTC	CASSLELGEQFF
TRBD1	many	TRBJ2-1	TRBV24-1	TGTGCCACCAGCCACGGGACAGGGTTCGACAATGAGCAGTTCTTC	CATSHGTGFDNEQFF
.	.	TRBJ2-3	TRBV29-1	TGCAGCGTTGACGGGGAAGGAGGCACAGATACGCAGTATTTT	CSVDGEGGTDTQYF
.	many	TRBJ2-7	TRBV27	TGTGCCAGCAGTTTGGGGGGAAACCCGGGTTACGAGCAGTACTTC	CASSLGGNPGYEQYF
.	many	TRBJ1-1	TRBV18	TGTGCCAGCTCACCCCAACCCGGGGGTGAAGCTTTCTTT	CASSPQPGGEAFF
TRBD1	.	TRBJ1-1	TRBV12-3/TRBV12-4	TGTGCCAGCATACAGGGGGTAGGAGGTACTGAAGCTTTCTTT	CASIQGVGGTEAFF
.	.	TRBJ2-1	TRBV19	TGTGCCAGTAGTATACGAAATGAGCAGTTCTTC	CASSIRNEQFF
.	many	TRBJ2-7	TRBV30	TGTGCCTGGAAAGGTAGGGCCACCTACGAGCAGTACTTC	CAWKGRATYEQYF
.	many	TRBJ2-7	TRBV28	TGTGCCAGCAGTTTAACCGGGTCCCACTACGAGCAGTACTTC	CASSLTGSHYEQYF
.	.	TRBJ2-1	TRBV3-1	TGTGCCAGCAGCCAATTGGTGGGAGAGCAGTTCTTC	CASSQLVGEQFF
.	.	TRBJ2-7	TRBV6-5	TGTGCCAGCAGTTACTTTGTTGGCAGCTCGGCGGACGAGCAGTACTTC	CASSYFVGSSADEQYF
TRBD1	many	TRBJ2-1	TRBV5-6	TGTGCCAGCAATTCTGGACAGGGTCGGAATGAGCAGTTCTTC	CASNSGQGRNEQFF
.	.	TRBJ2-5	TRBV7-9	TGTGCCAGCAGCTTCCCGGCTCAGGAGACCCAGTACTTC	CASSFPAQETQYF
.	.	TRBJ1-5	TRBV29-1	TGCAGCGCCGGGGGTACGGGGCAGCCCCAGCATTTT	CSAGGTGQPQHF
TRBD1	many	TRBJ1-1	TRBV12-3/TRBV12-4	TGTGCCAGCAGCCCGGGACAGACTTTGAACACTGAAGCTTTCTTT	CASSPGQTLNTEAFF
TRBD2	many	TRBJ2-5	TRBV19	TGTGCCAGTAGTATCCCGGGCCCAGCGGGGGAGACCCAGTACTTC	CASSIPGPAGETQYF
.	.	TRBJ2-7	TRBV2	TGTGCCAGCAGTGAAGCGCTTCGGGATCTTGGCGACTACGAGCAGTACTTC	CASSEALRDLGDYEQYF
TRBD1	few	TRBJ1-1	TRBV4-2	TGTGCCAGCAGCCAAGAAGACAGGGACGGTACTGAAGCTTTCTTT	CASSQEDRDGTEAFF
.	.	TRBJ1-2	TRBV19	TGTGCCAGTAGTAGCGGGGACACGCTGGGCTATGGCTACACCTTC	CASSSGDTLGYGYTF
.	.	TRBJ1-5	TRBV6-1	TGTGCCAGCAGAAGACAGGATTCTGGTAGCAATCAGCCCCAGCATTTT	CASRRQDSGSNQPQHF
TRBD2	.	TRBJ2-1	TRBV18	TGTGCCAGCTCACCTCTGCGGGAGAACTCCTACAATGAGCAGTTCTTC	CASSPLRENSYNEQFF
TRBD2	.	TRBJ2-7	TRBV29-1	TGCAGCGTGGATACTAGCGGGAGTGGATACGAGCAGTACTTC	CSVDTSGSGYEQYF
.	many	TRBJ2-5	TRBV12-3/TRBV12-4	TGTGCCAGCAGTCTAAGGCGGACGGGACAAGAGACCCAGTACTTC	CASSLRRTGQETQYF
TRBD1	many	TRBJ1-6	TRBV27	TGTGCCAGCAGTAGGAGGGACAGGCGAAATTCACCCCTCCACTTT	CASSRRDRRNSPLHF
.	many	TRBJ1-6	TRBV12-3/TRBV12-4	TGTGCCAGCAGTTTTACCGGGGGCGGGGGTAATTCACCCCTCCACTTT	CASSFTGGGGNSPLHF